This T cell receptor (beta chain) is drawn from a study of OX40 agonist ivuxolimab in advanced cancers. The wider study: The mean age was 60 years, ranging from roughly 23 to 90, with around four fifths of participants male.

Cycle 7 day 1, cycle 4 day 1, and baseline were the timepoints at which blood was sampled. The assay was immunoSEQ multiplex PCR, and TCRdb's table has in-frame clones only and misses some. The table lists about 23,000 clones, about 75% of them singletons. A note on this clone: Its target is unknown.

Study-wide findings and caveats: CD4+ and CD8+ T cells in blood underwent clonal expansion by week 6 at 0.1 to 3.0 mg/kg. Among patients with partial responses at 0.1-3.0 mg/kg, clonal expansion was among the lowest.

Germline V lookup: CDR1 SGHTA, CDR2 FQGNSA. Trimming cost V 5 bases and J 5 bases, with 16 bases left between them. The length of the CDR3 is 14 residues. The V call is TRBV7-2, the J call TRBJ2-7; D may be TRBD1 (6 bases). The sequenced sample was CD4+ or CD8+ T cells sorted from blood, obtained in a trial of the OX40 agonist ivuxolimab. The receptor comes from an adult with an advanced solid tumor such as melanoma, head and neck, liver or kidney cancer. CDR3 sequence reads: CASSPITGSHEQYF. CDR3 in DNA: TGTGCCAGCAGCCCCATCACAGGGAGCCACGAGCAGTACTTC.